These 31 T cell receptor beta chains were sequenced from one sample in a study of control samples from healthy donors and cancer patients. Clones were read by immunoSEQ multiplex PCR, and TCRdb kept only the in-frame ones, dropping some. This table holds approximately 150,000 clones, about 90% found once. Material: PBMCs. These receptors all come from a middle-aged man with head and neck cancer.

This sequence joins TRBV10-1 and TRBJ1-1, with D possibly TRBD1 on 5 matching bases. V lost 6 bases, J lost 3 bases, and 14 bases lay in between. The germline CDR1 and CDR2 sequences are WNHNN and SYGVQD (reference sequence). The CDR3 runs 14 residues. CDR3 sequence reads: CASRGPGLDTEAFF. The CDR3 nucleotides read TGCGCCAGCAGGGGACCGGGTTTGGACACTGAAGCTTTCTTT.

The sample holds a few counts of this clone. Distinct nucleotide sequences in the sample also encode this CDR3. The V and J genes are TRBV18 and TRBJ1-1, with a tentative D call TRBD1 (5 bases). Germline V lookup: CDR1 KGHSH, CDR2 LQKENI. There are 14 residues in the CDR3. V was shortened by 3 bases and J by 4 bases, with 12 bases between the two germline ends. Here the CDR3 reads CASSPGEGVTEAFF. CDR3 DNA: TGTGCCAGCTCACCGGGGGAAGGGGTCACTGAAGCTTTCTTT.

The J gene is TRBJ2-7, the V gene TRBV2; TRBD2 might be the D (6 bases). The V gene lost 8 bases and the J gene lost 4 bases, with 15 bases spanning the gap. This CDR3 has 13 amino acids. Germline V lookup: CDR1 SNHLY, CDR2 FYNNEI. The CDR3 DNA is TGTGCCAGCGGAGTTAGGGCGGGGTACGAGCAGTACTTC. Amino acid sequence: CASGVRAGYEQYF.

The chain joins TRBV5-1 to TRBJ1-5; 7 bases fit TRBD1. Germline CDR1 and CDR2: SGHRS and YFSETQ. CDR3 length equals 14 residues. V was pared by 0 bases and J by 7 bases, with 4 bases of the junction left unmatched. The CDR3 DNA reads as TGCGCCAGCAGCTTGGGGACAGGTAAACAGCCCCAGCATTTT. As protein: CASSLGTGKQPQHF.

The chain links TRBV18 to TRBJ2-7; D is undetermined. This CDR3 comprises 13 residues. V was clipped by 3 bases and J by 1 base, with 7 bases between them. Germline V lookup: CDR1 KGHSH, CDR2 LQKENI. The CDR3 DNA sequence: TGTGCCAGCTCACCCGTAGTGTCCTACGAGCAGTACTTC. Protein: CASSPVVSYEQYF.

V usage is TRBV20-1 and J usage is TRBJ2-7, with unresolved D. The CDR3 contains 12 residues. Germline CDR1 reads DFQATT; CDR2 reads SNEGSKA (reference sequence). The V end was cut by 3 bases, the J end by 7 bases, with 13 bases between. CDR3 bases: TGCAGTGCTAGTGGGGTCACCGGGGAGCAGTACTTC. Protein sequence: CSASGVTGEQYF.

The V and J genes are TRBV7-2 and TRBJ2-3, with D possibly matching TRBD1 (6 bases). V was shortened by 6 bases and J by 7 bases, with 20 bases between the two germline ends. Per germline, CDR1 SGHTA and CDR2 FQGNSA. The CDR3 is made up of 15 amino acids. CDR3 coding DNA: TGTGCCAGCAGTCCAGCCCGGCGAGGGGGTCATACGCAGTATTTT. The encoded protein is CASSPARRGGHTQYF.

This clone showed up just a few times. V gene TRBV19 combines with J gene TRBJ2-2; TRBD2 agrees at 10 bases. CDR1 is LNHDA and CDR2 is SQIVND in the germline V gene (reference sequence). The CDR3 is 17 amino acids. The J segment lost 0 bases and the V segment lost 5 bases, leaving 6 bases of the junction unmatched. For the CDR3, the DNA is TGTGCCAGTAGTTGGGCTAGCGGGGGCACGAACACCGGGGAGCTGTTTTTT. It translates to CASSWASGGTNTGELFF.

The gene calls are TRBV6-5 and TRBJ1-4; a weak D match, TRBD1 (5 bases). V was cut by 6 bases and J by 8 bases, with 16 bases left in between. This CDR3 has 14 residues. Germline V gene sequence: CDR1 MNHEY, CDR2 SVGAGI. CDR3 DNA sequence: TGTGCCAGCAGGACAGAGGGTGCAATGGAAAAACTGTTTTTT. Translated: CASRTEGAMEKLFF.

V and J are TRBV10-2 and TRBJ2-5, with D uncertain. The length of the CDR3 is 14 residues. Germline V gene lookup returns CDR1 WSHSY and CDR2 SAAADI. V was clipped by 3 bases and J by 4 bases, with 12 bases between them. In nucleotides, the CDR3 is TGCGCCAGCAGTGATGCACTCGTGGGAGAGACCCAGTACTTC. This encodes CASSDALVGETQYF.

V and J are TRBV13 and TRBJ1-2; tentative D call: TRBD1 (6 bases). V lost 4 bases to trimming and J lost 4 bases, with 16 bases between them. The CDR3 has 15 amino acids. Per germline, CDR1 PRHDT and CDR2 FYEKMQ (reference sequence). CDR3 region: CASSSGWQGLYGYTF. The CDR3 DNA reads TGTGCCAGCAGCTCGGGTTGGCAGGGGCTCTATGGCTACACCTTC.

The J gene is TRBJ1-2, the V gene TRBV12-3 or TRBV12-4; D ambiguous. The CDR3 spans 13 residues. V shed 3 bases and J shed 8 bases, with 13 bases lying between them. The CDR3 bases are TGTGCCAGCAGTTTGAGCCAGGCGGGCGGCTACACCTTC. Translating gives CASSLSQAGGYTF.

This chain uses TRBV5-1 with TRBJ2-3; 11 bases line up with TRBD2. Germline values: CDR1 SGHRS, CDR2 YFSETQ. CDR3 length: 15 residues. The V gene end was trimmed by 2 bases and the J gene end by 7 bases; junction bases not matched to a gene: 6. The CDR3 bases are TGCGCCAGCAGCTTCCCTAGCGGGGGGCCTAATACGCAGTATTTT. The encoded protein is CASSFPSGGPNTQYF.

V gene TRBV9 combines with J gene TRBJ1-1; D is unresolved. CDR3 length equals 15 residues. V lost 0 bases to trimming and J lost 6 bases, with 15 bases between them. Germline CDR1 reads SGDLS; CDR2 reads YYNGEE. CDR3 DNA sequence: TGTGCCAGCAGCGTAGTCTGGGCCGGGCAAGCTGAAGCTTTCTTT. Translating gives CASSVVWAGQAEAFF. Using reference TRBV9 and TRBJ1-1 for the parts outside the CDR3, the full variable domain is DSGVTQTPKHLITATGQRVTLRCSPRSGDLSVYWYQQSLDQGLQFLIQYYNGEERAKGNILERFSAQQFPDLHSELNLSSLELGDSALYFCASSVVWAGQAEAFFGQGTRLTVV.

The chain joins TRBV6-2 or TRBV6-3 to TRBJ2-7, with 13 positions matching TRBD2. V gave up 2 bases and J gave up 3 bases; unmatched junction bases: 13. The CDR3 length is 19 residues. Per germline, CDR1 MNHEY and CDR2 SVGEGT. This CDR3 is CASSYPTTSGGPLDYEQYF. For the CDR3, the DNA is TGTGCCAGCAGTTACCCCACGACTAGCGGGGGGCCGCTTGACTACGAGCAGTACTTC.

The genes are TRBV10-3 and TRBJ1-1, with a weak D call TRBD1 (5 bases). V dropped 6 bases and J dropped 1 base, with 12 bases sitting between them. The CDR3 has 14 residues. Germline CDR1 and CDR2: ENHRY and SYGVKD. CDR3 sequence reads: CAIRGREGNTEAFF. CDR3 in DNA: TGTGCCATCAGGGGACGGGAGGGGAACACTGAAGCTTTCTTT.

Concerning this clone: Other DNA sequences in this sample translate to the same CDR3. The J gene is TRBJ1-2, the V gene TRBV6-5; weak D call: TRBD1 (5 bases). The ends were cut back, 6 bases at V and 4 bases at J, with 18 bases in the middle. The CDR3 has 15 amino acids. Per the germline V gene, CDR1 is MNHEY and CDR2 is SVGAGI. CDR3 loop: CASRGDGGGSYGYTF. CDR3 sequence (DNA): TGTGCCAGCAGGGGGGATGGTGGGGGTTCCTATGGCTACACCTTC.

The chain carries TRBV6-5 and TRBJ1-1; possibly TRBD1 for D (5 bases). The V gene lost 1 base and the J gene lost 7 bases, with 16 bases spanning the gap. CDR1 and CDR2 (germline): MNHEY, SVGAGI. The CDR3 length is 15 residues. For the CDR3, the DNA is TGTGCCAGCAGTTACTGGCGGGGGGGTCGAGGTGAAGCTTTCTTT. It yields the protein CASSYWRGGRGEAFF.

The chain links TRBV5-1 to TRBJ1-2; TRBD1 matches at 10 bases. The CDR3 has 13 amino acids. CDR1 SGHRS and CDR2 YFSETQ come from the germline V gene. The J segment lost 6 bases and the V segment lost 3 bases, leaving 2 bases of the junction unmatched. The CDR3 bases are TGCGCCAGCAGCTCAGGGACAGGGGATGGCTACACCTTC. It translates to CASSSGTGDGYTF.

The CDR3 here is CASSQAAGGYNEQFF. CDR3 nucleotide sequence: TGTGCCAGCAGCCAAGCAGCGGGGGGGTACAATGAGCAGTTCTTC. V gene TRBV3-1 (or the pseudogene TRBV3-2) combines with J gene TRBJ2-1; the match to TRBD2 covers 10 bases. Germline lookup yields CDR1 LGHDT and CDR2 YNNKEL (reference sequence). This CDR3 has 15 residues. V dropped 1 base and J dropped 4; count of bases not matched to a gene: 1.

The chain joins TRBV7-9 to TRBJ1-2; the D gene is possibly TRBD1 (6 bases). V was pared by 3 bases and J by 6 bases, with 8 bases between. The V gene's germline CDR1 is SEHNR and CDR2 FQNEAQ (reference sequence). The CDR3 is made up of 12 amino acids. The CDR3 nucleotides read TGTGCCAGCAGCTTGGGGGCGAATGGCTACACCTTC. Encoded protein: CASSLGANGYTF.

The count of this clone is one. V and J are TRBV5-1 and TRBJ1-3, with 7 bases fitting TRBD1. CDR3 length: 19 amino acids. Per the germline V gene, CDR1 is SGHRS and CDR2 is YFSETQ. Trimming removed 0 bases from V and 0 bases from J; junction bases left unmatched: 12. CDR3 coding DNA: TGCGCCAGCAGCTTGGACCCGGTGGGACAGAGTACCTCTGGAAACACCATATATTTT. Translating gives CASSLDPVGQSTSGNTIYF.

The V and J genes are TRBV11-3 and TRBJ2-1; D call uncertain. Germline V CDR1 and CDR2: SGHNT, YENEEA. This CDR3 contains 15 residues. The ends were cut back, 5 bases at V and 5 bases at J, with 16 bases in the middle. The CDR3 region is CASSLGGTEDNEQFF. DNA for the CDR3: TGTGCCAGCAGCCTGGGCGGAACAGAGGACAATGAGCAGTTCTTC. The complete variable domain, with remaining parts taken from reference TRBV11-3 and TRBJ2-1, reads EAGVVQSPRYKIIEKKQPVAFWCNPISGHNTLYWYLQNLGQGPELLIRYENEEAVDDSQLPKDRFSAERLKGVDSTLKIQPAELGDSAVYLCASSLGGTEDNEQFFGPGTRLTVL.

CDR3: CASSEADGVTDTQYF. The CDR3 DNA sequence: TGTGCCAGCAGTGAAGCGGACGGGGTCACAGATACGCAGTATTTT. V is TRBV6-1 and J is TRBJ2-3, with D perhaps TRBD2 (5 bases). Germline CDR1 MNHNS, CDR2 SASEGT. Trimming pared 0 bases from V and 2 bases from J, leaving 9 bases between. The CDR3 consists of 15 residues.

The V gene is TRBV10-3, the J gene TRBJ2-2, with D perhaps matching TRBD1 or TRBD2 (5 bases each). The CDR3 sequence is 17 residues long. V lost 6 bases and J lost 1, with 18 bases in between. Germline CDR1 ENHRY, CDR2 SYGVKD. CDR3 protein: CAIRLRGGEGNTGELFF. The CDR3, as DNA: TGTGCCATCAGGTTAAGGGGCGGCGAGGGGAACACCGGGGAGCTGTTTTTT.

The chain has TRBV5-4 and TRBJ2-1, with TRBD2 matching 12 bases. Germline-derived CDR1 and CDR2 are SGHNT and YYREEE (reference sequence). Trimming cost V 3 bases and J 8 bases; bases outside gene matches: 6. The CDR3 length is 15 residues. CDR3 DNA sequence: TGTGCCAGCAGCTCGGAGACTAGCGGGGGCGATGAGCAGTTCTTC. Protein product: CASSSETSGGDEQFF.

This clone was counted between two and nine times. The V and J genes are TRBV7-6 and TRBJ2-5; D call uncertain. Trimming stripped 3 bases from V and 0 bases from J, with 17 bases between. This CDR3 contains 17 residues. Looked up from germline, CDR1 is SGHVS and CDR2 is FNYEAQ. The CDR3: CASSFGRTTLYQETQYF. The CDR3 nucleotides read TGTGCCAGCAGCTTTGGACGGACCACACTGTACCAAGAGACCCAGTACTTC.

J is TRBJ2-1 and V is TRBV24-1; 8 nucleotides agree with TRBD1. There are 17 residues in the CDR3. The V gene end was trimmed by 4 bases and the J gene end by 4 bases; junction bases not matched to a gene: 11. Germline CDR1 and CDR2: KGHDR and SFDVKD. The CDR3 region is CATSDPTSGGAYNEQFF. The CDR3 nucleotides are TGTGCCACCAGTGACCCCACGTCAGGGGGCGCATACAATGAGCAGTTCTTC.

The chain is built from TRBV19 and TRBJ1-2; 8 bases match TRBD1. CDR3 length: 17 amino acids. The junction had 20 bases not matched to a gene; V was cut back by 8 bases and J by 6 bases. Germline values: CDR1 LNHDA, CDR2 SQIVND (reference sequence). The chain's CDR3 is CASFDSGTGLIKDGYTF. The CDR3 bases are TGTGCCAGTTTTGACTCCGGGACAGGCCTTATAAAGGATGGCTACACCTTC.

For the CDR3, the DNA is TGTGCCAGCTCACCACCGAGCGGGAGCTCCTACGAGCAGTACTTC. Its translation is CASSPPSGSSYEQYF. The chain combines TRBV18 with TRBJ2-7, with 8 bases matching TRBD2. The CDR3 spans 15 residues. The junction had 1 base not matched to a gene; V was cut back by 0 bases and J by 0 bases. From germline, CDR1 is KGHSH and CDR2 LQKENI.

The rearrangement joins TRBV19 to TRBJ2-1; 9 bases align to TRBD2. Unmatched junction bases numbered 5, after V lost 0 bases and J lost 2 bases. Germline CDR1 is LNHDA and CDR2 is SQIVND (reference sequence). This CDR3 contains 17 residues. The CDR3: CASSIEAERGAYNEQFF. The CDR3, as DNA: TGTGCCAGTAGTATAGAGGCAGAGCGGGGGGCCTACAATGAGCAGTTCTTC.